This record concerns one TCR beta chain sequence. This specimen belongs to a study of blood T cell repertoires in COVID-19. Study background: T cells, B-cell-depleted T cells, or PBMCs supplied cDNA or gDNA.

The CDR3 runs 16 residues. Looked up from germline, CDR1 is GTSNPN and CDR2 is SVGIG (reference sequence). The V end lost 2 bases, the J end lost 5 bases, and 16 bases lay between the germline ends. Profiled with immunoSEQ multiplex PCR; TCRdb holds only in-frame clones, not every one. Among 80,000 to 95,000 clones listed, 85% to 90% were seen once. The rearrangement joins TRBV30 to TRBJ1-6; D perhaps matches TRBD1 (6 bases). The TCR comes from a woman at least 80 years old in a cohort sampled during active or convalescent COVID-19. Material for sequencing was peripheral blood. The CDR3 sequence is CAWSYTDSYNNSPLHF. The CDR3 DNA sequence: TGTGCCTGGAGTTACACGGACAGCTATAATAATTCACCCCTCCACTTT.